The text below deals with one TCR beta chain. This clonotype was found a few times. Its antigen remains undetermined. No much larger clone exists at a distance of one base, and base qualities are not known. The sample comes from a study of T cells after yellow fever vaccination (dated by TCRdb to the late 2010s). Regarding the research as a whole: Libraries from fractions with low cell numbers were prepared with the SMART-Seq v4 Ultra Low Input RNA kit. Blood was collected at multiple timepoints before and after primary and secondary immunization, and bulk PBMC replicates and cell subsets were isolated. Two healthy male donors, one aged 18 to 30 and one aged 30 to 40 years, made up the cohort. To follow T-cell clones before and after both primary and booster YFV17D yellow fever vaccination, bulk TCR alpha and beta repertoires underwent longitudinal sequencing.

General conclusions and limits of the study: After the booster, most of the clones that had expanded following primary vaccination were detected again (approximately 95% of CD4 and 80% to 90% of CD8), which suggests that memory was broadly maintained. FACS-sorted repertoires could contain abundant contaminating clonotypes from the bulk population, so computational filtering was required. Only two donors were included in the study, so the extent to which the findings can be generalized is limited. A small fraction of clonotypes appeared in both the CD4 and CD8 compartments, likely as a result of convergent recombination. The secondary T-cell response was weaker than the primary response but faster, peaking on day 5 instead of day 15.

Reading the label with the study, this specimen's treatment or condition is: live attenuated yellow fever vaccine strain. A standard Ficoll-Paque protocol was used to isolate PBMCs from peripheral blood. CD4 and CD8 T-cell fractions were isolated with Dynabeads CD4 and CD8 positive selection kits. TriZol was used to extract RNA from bulk PBMCs, CD4 and CD8 fractions, and dextramer-positive and dextramer-negative fractions. Sequenced on an Illumina NovaSeq 6000. Synthesis of TCR cDNA relied on 5'RACE template switching, a step that introduced a universal primer site along with unique molecular identifiers. Priming of cDNA synthesis was performed from both the TCR alpha and TCR beta constant segments. Libraries were amplified in two PCR steps, with sample barcodes and sequencing adapters added in the second step. Libraries were sequenced on Illumina HiSeq 2500 (2x100 bp) or NovaSeq (2x150 bp). The authors' analysis ran thus. MIGEC handled demultiplexing of reads and collapsing into UMI consensus sequences, while MiXCR performed V(D)J alignment. Vaccine-responding clonotypes were defined with edgeR using replicate PBMC samples, requiring FDR below 0.01 and a log2 fold change above 5 up to day 15. Each bulk clonotype was labeled CD4 or CD8 based on which sequenced repertoire, CD4 or CD8, contained the clonotype at higher abundance. TCRdb cleaned the public reads at Q25 with fastp, built clones with MiXCR and kept in-frame beta chains. One record per CDR3 amino acid sequence lists the most common genes and DNA. The V and J calls and clone size are TCRdb's, not the authors'. Here the sample has 95,000 to 150,000 distinct CDR3 sequences; about 8.4% occur a single time. Almost 40% of the sample belongs to the ten largest clones.

The TCR sequence derives from a young man who received the YFV17D yellow fever vaccine. The sample consisted of CD8+ T cells sorted from PBMCs, taken on the day of the yellow fever booster vaccination.

In nucleotide form, the sequence is TGTGCCAGTAGTATAGATACAGGAGGCCCCACTGAAGCTTTCTTT. Its protein reads: CASSIDTGGPTEAFF. This chain is built from TRBV19 and TRBJ1-1, and possibly TRBD1, on 5 matching bases. CDR1 and CDR2, looked up from the germline V gene (reference sequence), are LNHDA and SQIVND. CDR3 length: 15 amino acids, cysteine to phenylalanine. Just the 45-base CDR3 DNA is kept, in frame starting at base 1. Trimming costs V 0 bases and J 4 bases, and their ends lie 12 bases apart.